This record covers a single T cell receptor (beta chain). No antigen is known for it. Within one base of it there is no much larger clone, and no base qualities were kept. This entry comes from a study of blood T cell repertoires in COVID-19 (dated by TCRdb to 2018 to 2020). For the study in its entirety: Samples from collaborators originated in the United States, Italy and Spain and spanned both the acute and convalescent phases of COVID-19. The prospective study material was composed of cDNA or gDNA derived from T cells, B-cell-depleted T cells, or PBMCs. Subjects who had been exposed to COVID-19, were actively infected with it, or had recovered from it provided the deeply sampled blood TCRbeta repertoires that made up the dataset. The repertoires were made available in a free public database intended to serve as a resource for research on the immune response to SARS-CoV-2. Samples were obtained from the ongoing ImmuneRACE study (first 160 participants) and from about 1,300 subjects provided by 6 global collaborators. A de-identified subject ID, COVID-19 status, age in years and sex were almost always included in the sample metadata. Where available, HLA class I and class II types were taken from metadata supplied by the sample provider and were not determined by assay-based typing.

The immunoSEQ Assay, a bias-controlled multiplex PCR, was used to amplify TCRbeta CDR3 regions from genomic DNA. Under the source paper's analysis protocol: The number of nucleated cells in each sample was estimated from the amplification of reference gene primers within the assay. Sequence reads were collapsed and filtered to measure the absolute abundance of every unique TCRbeta CDR3 rearrangement. For each sample, productive Simpson clonality was calculated by taking the square root of Simpson's diversity index across productive rearrangements. The source is immuneACCESS, and TCRdb retained only in-frame sequences with V and J called. Part of the clones is not carried over; for the studies checked, unresolved V genes explain less than half of this, and the remainder is unexplained. The DNA was the basis for D and trimming; V, J and clone size are from that table. Present in this sample are approximately 300,000 clones, 89% of which were seen just once. The ten biggest clones cover under 6.5% of the sample.

Overall study outcomes, separate from this receptor: The amount of clinical and demographic metadata varied by source and participant and was provided uncurated.

A second Seattle source provided samples from volunteer blood donors who had recovered from COVID-19. Each collaborating institution followed its own protocols to collect whole blood in K2EDTA tubes. Collaborator samples were shipped for TCRbeta analysis as frozen whole blood, isolated PBMCs, or DNA extracted from either sample type. The sequence derives from a man aged 18 to 29 who had recovered from COVID-19. The sequencing sample was made of peripheral blood.

The nucleotides are TGTGCCAGCAGCAGACTAGCGGGAGTACTAACCTACGAGCAGTACTTC. Its amino acids are CASSRLAGVLTYEQYF. This chain joins TRBV5-6 to TRBJ2-7; 12 nucleotides in the junction match TRBD2. Counted from cysteine to phenylalanine, this CDR3 has 16 amino acids. The kept DNA is CDR3 alone, 48 bases in frame from the first base. After removal of 4 bases from V and 2 bases from J, the junction retains 7 bases not matched to a gene. The germline V gene sets CDR1 to SGHDT and CDR2 to YYEEEE.